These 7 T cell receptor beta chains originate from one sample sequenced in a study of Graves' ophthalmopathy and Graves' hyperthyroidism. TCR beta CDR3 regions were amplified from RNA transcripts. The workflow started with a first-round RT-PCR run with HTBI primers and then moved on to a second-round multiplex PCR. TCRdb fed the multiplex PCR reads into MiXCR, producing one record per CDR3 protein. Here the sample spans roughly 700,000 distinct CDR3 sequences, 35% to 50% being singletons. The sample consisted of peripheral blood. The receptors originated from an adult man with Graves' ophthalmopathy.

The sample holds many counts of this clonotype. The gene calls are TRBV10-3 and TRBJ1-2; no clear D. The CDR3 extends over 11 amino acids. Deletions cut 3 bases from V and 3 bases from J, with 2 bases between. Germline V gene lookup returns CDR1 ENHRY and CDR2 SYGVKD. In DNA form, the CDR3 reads TGTGCCATCAGTGACTACTATGGCTACACCTTC. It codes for CAISDYYGYTF.

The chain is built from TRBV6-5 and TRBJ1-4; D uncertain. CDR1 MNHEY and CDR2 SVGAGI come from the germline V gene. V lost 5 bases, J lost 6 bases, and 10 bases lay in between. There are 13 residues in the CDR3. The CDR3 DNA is TGTGCCAGCAGTCGGACCGGTTATGAAAAACTGTTTTTT. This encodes CASSRTGYEKLFF.

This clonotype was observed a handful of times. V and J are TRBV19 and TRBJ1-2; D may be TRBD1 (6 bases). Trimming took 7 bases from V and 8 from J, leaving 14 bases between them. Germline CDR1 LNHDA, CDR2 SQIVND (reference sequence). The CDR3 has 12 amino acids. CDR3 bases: TGTGCCAGTACTCGGGGGCGCGGGGGCTACACCTTC. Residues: CASTRGRGGYTF.

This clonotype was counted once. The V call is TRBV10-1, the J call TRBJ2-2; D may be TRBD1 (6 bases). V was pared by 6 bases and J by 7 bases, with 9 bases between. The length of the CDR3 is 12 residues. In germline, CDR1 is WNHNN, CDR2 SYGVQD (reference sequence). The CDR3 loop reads CASRNRDGELFF. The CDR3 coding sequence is TGCGCCAGCAGAAACAGGGACGGGGAGCTGTTTTTT.

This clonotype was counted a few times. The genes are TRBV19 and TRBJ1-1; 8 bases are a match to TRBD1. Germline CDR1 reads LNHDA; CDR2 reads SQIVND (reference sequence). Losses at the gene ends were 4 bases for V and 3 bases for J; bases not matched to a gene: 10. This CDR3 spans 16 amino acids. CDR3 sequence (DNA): TGTGCCAGTAGTACGCCTCGACAGGGGAGGGACACTGAAGCTTTCTTT. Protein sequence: CASSTPRQGRDTEAFF.

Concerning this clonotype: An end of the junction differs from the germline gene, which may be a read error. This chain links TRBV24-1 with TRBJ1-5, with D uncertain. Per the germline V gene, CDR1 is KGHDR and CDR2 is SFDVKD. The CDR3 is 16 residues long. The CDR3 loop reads CASSYPHTPPVQPQHF. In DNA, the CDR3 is TGTGCCAGCAGTTACCCCCACACCCCACCGGTCCAGCCCCAGCATTTT.

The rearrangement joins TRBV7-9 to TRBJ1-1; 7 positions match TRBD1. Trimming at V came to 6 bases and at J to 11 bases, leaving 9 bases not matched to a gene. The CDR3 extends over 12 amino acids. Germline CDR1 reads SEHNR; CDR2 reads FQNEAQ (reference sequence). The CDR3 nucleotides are TGTGCCAGCAGTTCGACAGGGCTAGCGGCTTTCTTT. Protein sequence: CASSSTGLAAFF.